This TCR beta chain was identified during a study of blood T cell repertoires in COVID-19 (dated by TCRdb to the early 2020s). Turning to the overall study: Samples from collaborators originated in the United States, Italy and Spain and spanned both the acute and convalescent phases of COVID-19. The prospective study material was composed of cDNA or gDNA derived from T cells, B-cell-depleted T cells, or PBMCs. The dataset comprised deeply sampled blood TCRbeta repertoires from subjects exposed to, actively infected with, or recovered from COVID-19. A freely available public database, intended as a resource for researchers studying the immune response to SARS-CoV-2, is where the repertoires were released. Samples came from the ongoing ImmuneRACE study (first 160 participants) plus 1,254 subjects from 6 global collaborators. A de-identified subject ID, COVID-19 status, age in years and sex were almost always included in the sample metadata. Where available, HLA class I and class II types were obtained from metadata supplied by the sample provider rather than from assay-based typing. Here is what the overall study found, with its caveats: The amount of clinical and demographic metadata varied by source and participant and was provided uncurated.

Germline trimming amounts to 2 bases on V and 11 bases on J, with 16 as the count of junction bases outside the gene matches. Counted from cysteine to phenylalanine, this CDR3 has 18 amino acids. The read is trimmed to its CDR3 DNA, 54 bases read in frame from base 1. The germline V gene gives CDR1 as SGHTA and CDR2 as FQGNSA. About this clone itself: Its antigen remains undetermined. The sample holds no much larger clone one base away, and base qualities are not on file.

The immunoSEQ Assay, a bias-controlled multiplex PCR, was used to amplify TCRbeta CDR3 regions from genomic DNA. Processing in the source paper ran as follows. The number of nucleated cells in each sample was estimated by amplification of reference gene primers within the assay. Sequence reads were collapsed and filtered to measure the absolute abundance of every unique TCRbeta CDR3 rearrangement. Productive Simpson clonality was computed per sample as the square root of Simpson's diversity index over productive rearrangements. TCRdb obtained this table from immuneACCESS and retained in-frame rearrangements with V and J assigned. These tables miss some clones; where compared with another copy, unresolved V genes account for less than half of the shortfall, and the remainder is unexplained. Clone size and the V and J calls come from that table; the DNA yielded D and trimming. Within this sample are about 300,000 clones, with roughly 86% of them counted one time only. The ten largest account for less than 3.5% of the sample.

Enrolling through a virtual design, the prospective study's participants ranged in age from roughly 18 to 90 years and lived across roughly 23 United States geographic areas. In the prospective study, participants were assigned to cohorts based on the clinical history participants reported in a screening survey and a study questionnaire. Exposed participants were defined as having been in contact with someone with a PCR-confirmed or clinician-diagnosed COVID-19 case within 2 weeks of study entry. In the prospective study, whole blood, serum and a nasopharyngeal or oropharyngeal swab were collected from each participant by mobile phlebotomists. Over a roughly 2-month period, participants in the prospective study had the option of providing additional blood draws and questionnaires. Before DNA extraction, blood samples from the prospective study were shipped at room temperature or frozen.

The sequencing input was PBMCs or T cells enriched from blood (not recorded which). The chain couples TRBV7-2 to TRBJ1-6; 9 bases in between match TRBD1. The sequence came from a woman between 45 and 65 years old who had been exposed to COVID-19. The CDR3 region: CASSLRGATGGNTPPLHF. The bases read TGTGCCAGCAGCTTAAGGGGGGCTACAGGGGGCAATACGCCACCCCTCCACTTT.